This entry lists 30 T cell receptor beta chains sequenced from one sample in a study of monozygotic twins with inflammatory bowel disease. TCRdb reworked the 5' RACE reads into one entry per CDR3 protein, no DNA. The sample includes some 450,000 distinct CDR3 sequences. The specimen was blood. These TCRs come from a human donor with ulcerative colitis or Crohn's disease, or a healthy co-twin of an affected twin (not recorded which).

V usage is TRBV5-1 and J usage is TRBJ2-5; TCRdb gives TRBD1 as the D gene, but with no DNA this cannot be confirmed. The CDR3 sequence is 15 residues long. Germline CDR1 and CDR2: SGHRS and YFSETQ. CDR3 protein: CASSLSPGFEETQYF.

The chain links TRBV11-2 to TRBJ2-3; lacking DNA, the TRBD1 call made by TCRdb goes unchecked. Germline assignment: CDR1 SGHAT and CDR2 FQNNGV. This CDR3 is 14 amino acids long. The CDR3 loop reads CASSLSAPTDTQYF.

V is TRBV27 and J is TRBJ2-7; TCRdb's D call of TRBD2 is untestable without DNA. CDR3 length: 14 residues. Looked up from germline, CDR1 is MNHEY and CDR2 is SMNVEV (reference sequence). The CDR3 sequence: CASSLAGGPREQYF.

V is TRBV5-1 and J is TRBJ1-5; TCRdb's D call, TRBD1, is unchecked because there is no DNA. CDR1 is SGHRS, CDR2 YFSETQ, per germline. The CDR3 has 15 residues. CDR3: CASSLGGNGNQPQHF.

The V call is TRBV5-1, the J call TRBJ2-3; TCRdb lists TRBD2, though no DNA is available to test this call. Germline V gives CDR1 SGHRS, CDR2 YFSETQ. The CDR3 runs to 15 residues. The CDR3 spells CASSLGTSFVDTQYF. The variable domain in full, with the rest retrieved from reference TRBV5-1 and TRBJ2-3, is KAGVTQTPRYLIKTRGQQVTLSCSPISGHRSVSWYQQTPGQGLQFLFEYFSETQRNKGNFPGRFSGRQFSNSRSEMNVSTLELGDSALYLCASSLGTSFVDTQYFGPGTRLTVL.

J is TRBJ2-5 and V is TRBV7-9; TCRdb calls TRBD1, which cannot be checked without DNA. This CDR3 contains 14 residues. Per the germline V gene, CDR1 is SEHNR and CDR2 is FQNEAQ (reference sequence). CDR3: CASSREQGSETQYF.

The chain couples TRBV20-1 to TRBJ1-5; lacking DNA, the TRBD1 call made by TCRdb goes unchecked. The CDR3 contains 16 residues. Germline V gene lookup returns CDR1 DFQATT and CDR2 SNEGSKA (reference sequence). The CDR3 region is CSAPGRGIVSNQPQHF.

The V and J genes are TRBV7-8 and TRBJ2-3; TCRdb returns TRBD1, unconfirmable since there is no DNA. The CDR3 extends over 13 amino acids. CDR1 is SGHVS, CDR2 FQNEAQ, per germline. The CDR3 here is CASILEEGTEQYF.

The chain carries TRBV14 and TRBJ2-1; absent DNA, TCRdb's TRBD2 call cannot be checked. This CDR3 is built from 16 residues. Germline assignment: CDR1 SGHDN and CDR2 FVKESK. CDR3 sequence reads: CASSPTLAGVTDEQFF.

The rearrangement uses TRBV6-2 or TRBV6-3 and TRBJ1-5; the D call from TCRdb, TRBD1, cannot be confirmed without DNA. The CDR3 totals 16 residues. Germline V gives CDR1 MNHEY, CDR2 SVGEGT. The CDR3 loop reads CASTLDRGHPNQPQHF.

The rearrangement links TRBV28 to TRBJ2-7; TCRdb selects TRBD1, and the lack of DNA leaves this call unchecked. CDR1 and CDR2 from the germline V gene are MDHEN and SYDVKM. The length of the CDR3 is 15 residues. CDR3 sequence reads: CGSRKTGGESYEQYF.

This sequence joins TRBV20-1 and TRBJ1-1. Germline CDR1 is DFQATT and CDR2 is SNEGSKA (reference sequence). There are 11 residues in the CDR3. The CDR3 region is CSAHRNTEAFF.

V usage is TRBV12-3 or TRBV12-4 and J usage is TRBJ2-1; TCRdb reports TRBD1, a call that lacks DNA to check it against. The length of the CDR3 is 13 residues. CDR3: CASTWGGSSTQFF.

The gene calls are TRBV6-5 and TRBJ2-7. Per the germline V gene, CDR1 is MNHEY and CDR2 is SVGAGI. CDR3 size: 12 residues. The CDR3 here is CASSVGQGMQYF.

V gene TRBV18 combines with J gene TRBJ2-1; TCRdb gives TRBD2 as the D gene, but with no DNA this cannot be confirmed. CDR1 and CDR2 (germline): KGHSH, LQKENI. This CDR3 has 18 amino acids. The CDR3 is CASSPPGTSGSTYNEQFF.

V is TRBV5-4 and J is TRBJ1-1. The CDR3 length is 15 residues. Germline assignment: CDR1 SGHNT and CDR2 YYREEE (reference sequence). Here the CDR3 reads CASSLDPLPNTEAFF.

The chain employs TRBV6-1 and TRBJ2-3; TCRdb returns TRBD1, unconfirmable since there is no DNA. Germline V gives CDR1 MNHNS, CDR2 SASEGT. The CDR3 spans 15 residues. The CDR3 region is CASSPTQGYTDTQYF.

This CDR3 is CASKAGNTEAFF. The rearrangement uses TRBV6-6 and TRBJ1-1. Germline V CDR1 and CDR2: MNHNY, SVGAGI (reference sequence). The CDR3 is 12 residues long.

V and J are TRBV10-3 and TRBJ2-7; TCRdb selects TRBD1, and the lack of DNA leaves this call unchecked. The CDR3 spans 14 residues. Germline-derived CDR1 and CDR2 are ENHRY and SYGVKD. Here the CDR3 reads CAISARTGDYEQYF.

This chain uses TRBV5-1 with TRBJ1-3. This CDR3 has 15 amino acids. Germline CDR1 SGHRS, CDR2 YFSETQ. The CDR3 region is CASSRDGNSGNTIYF.

CDR3 sequence reads: CASSLGLSSTDTQYF. The chain is built from TRBV7-3 and TRBJ2-3. This CDR3 has 15 residues. Germline CDR1 SGHTA, CDR2 FQGTGA. The variable domain in full, completed from reference TRBV7-3 and TRBJ2-3, reads GAGVSQTPSNKVTEKGKYVELRCDPISGHTALYWYRQSLGQGPEFLIYFQGTGAADDSGLPNDRFFAVRPEGSVSTLKIQRTERGDSAVYLCASSLGLSSTDTQYFGPGTRLTVL.

The V gene is TRBV5-1, the J gene TRBJ2-6. The CDR3 totals 14 residues. CDR1 is SGHRS and CDR2 is YFSETQ in the germline V gene. CDR3 loop: CASGVRSGANVLTF.

This CDR3 reads CASSPQGIGNTEAFF. The chain couples TRBV5-4 to TRBJ1-1; TCRdb's D call of TRBD1 is untestable without DNA. CDR3 size: 15 residues. The germline CDR1 and CDR2 sequences are SGHNT and YYREEE (reference sequence).

The genes are TRBV12-3 or TRBV12-4 and TRBJ1-4. This CDR3 contains 15 residues. The CDR3 here is CASRILVSTNEKLFF.

The chain uses TRBV7-2 and TRBJ1-5; the D call of TRBD1 rests on TCRdb alone, since no DNA is present to check it. CDR1 is SGHTA and CDR2 is FQGNSA in the germline V gene. The CDR3 has 14 residues. CDR3: CASSLQGPGQPQHF.

The chain combines TRBV19 with TRBJ2-7; with no DNA, the TCRdb D assignment of TRBD1 cannot be verified. This CDR3 comprises 14 residues. The germline V gene has CDR1 LNHDA and CDR2 SQIVND (reference sequence). CDR3 amino acids: CASSQAGGSYEQYF.

V is TRBV7-9 and J is TRBJ1-1; without DNA, the TCRdb call of TRBD1 cannot be checked. Germline assignment: CDR1 SEHNR and CDR2 FQNEAQ (reference sequence). The CDR3 length is 16 residues. CDR3 protein: CASSLTVDRMNTEAFF.

The chain carries TRBV20-1 and TRBJ2-7; the TRBD2 assignment by TCRdb is unverifiable without DNA. The CDR3 is made up of 16 amino acids. The germline V gene has CDR1 DFQATT and CDR2 SNEGSKA (reference sequence). The CDR3 spells CSARDDKVAKSYEQYF.

The chain links TRBV7-9 to TRBJ1-2; the TCRdb D gene call, TRBD1, has no DNA to confirm it. The CDR3 runs 13 residues. The germline V gene has CDR1 SEHNR and CDR2 FQNEAQ (reference sequence). CDR3 loop: CASSLVGGNGYTF.

The CDR3 protein is CASSWGVGGAKNIQYF. The V call is TRBV6-5, the J call TRBJ2-4; TCRdb's D call of TRBD1 is untestable without DNA. This CDR3 is 16 amino acids long. CDR1 is MNHEY, CDR2 SVGAGI, per germline.